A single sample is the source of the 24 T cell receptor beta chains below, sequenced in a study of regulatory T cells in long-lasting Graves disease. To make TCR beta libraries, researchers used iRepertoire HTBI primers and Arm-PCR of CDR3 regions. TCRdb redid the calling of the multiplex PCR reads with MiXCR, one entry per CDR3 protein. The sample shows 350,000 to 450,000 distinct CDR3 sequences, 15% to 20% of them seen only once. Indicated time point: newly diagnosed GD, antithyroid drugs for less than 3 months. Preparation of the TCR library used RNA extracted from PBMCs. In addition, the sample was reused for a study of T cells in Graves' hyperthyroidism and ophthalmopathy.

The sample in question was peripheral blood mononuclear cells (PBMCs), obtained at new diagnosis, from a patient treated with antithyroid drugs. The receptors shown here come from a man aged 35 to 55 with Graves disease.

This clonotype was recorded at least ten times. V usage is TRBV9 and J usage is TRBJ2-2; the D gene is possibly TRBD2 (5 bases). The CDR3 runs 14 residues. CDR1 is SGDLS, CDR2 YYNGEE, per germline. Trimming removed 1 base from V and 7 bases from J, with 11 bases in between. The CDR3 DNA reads TGTGCCAGCAGCGTATCGCGGGCGAACGGGGAGCTGTTTTTT. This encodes CASSVSRANGELFF.

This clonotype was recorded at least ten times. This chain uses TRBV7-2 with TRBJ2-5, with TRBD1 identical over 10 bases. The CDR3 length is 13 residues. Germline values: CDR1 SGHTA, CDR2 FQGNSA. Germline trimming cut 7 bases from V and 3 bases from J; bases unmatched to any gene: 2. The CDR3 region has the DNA TGTGCCAGCACGGACAGGGGGAAAGAGACCCAGTACTTC. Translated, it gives CASTDRGKETQYF.

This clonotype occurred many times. The CDR3 DNA follows: TGTGCCAGCAGTTCGGGACTAGCGGCCCTAGGGACCGGGGAGCTGTTTTTT. Protein: CASSSGLAALGTGELFF. The rearrangement uses TRBV2 and TRBJ2-2, with 11 bases that match TRBD2. Germline V CDR1 and CDR2: SNHLY, FYNNEI. This CDR3 comprises 17 residues. V lost 5 bases and J lost 5; bases outside the gene matches: 10.

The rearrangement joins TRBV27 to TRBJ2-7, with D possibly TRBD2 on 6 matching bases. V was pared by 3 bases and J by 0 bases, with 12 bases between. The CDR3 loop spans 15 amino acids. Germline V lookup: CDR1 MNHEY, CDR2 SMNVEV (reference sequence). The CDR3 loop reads CASSLRDGSSYEQYF. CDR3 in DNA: TGTGCCAGCAGTTTGAGGGACGGGAGCTCCTACGAGCAGTACTTC.

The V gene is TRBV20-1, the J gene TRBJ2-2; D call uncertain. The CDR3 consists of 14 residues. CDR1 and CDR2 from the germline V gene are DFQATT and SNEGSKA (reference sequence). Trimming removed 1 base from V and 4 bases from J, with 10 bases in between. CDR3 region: CSARVRQATGELFF. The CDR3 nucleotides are TGCAGTGCTAGAGTAAGACAAGCCACCGGGGAGCTGTTTTTT.

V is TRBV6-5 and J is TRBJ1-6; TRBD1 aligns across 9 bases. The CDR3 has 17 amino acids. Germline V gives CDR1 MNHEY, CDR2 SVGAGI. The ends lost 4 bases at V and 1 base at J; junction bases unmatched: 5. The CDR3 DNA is TGTGCCAGCAGTTCCGGGACAGGGTTTTCCTATAATTCACCCCTCCACTTT. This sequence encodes CASSSGTGFSYNSPLHF.

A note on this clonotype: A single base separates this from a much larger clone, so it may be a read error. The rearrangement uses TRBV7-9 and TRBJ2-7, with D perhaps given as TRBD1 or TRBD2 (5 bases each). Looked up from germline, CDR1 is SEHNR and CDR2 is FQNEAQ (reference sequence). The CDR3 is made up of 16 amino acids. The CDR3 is CASSGVGGWGVYGQYF. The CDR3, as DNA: TGTGCCAGCAGCGGGGTTGGGGGATGGGGTGTCTACGGGCAGTACTTC.

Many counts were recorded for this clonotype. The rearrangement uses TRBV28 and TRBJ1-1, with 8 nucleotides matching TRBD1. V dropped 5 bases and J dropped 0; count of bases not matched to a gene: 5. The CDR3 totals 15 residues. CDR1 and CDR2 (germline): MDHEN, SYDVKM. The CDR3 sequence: CASSLVTGVNTEAFF. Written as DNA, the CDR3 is TGTGCCAGCAGTCTCGTGACAGGGGTGAACACTGAAGCTTTCTTT.

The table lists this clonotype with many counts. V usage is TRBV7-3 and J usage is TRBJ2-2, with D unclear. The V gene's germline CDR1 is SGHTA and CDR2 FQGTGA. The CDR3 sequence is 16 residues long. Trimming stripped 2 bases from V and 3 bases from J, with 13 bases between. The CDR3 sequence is CASSLGGPRHTGELFF. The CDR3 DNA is TGTGCCAGCAGCTTAGGCGGACCGAGACACACCGGGGAGCTGTTTTTT. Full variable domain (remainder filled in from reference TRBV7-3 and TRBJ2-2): GAGVSQTPSNKVTEKGKYVELRCDPISGHTALYWYRQSLGQGPEFLIYFQGTGAADDSGLPNDRFFAVRPEGSVSTLKIQRTERGDSAVYLCASSLGGPRHTGELFFGEGSRLTVL.

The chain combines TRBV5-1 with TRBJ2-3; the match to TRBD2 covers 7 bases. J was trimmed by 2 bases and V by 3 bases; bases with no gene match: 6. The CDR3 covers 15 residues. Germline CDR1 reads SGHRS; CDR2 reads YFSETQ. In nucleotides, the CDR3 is TGCGCCAGCAGCTCCCTCGGGACTACCACAGATACGCAGTATTTT. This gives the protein CASSSLGTTTDTQYF.

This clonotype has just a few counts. The CDR3 loop reads CASSAAQGTPEAFF. For the CDR3, the DNA is TGCGCCAGCAGCGCAGCCCAGGGGACCCCTGAAGCTTTCTTT. The rearrangement links TRBV4-1 to TRBJ1-1, with D possibly being TRBD1 (6 bases). The CDR3 spans 14 residues. V was trimmed by 5 bases and J by 6 bases, leaving 16 bases between them. Germline values: CDR1 MGHRA, CDR2 YSYEKL.

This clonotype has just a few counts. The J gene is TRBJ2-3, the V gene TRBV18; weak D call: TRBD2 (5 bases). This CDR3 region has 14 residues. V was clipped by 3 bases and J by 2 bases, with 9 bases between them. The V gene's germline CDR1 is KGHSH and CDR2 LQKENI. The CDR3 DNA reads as TGTGCCAGCTCACCGGGGAGATACACAGATACGCAGTATTTT. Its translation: CASSPGRYTDTQYF.

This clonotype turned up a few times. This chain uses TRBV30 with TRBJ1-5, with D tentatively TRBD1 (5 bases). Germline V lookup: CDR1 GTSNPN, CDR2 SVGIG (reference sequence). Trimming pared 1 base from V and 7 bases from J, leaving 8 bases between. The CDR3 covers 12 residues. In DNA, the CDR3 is TGTGCCTGGAGTGGCGGACACCAGCCCCAGCATTTT. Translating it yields CAWSGGHQPQHF. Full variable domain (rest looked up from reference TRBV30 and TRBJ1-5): SQTIHQWPATLVQPVGSPLSLECTVEGTSNPNLYWYRQAAGRGLQLLFYSVGIGQISSEVPQNLSASRPQDRQFILSSKKLLLSDSGFYLCAWSGGHQPQHFGDGTRLSIL.

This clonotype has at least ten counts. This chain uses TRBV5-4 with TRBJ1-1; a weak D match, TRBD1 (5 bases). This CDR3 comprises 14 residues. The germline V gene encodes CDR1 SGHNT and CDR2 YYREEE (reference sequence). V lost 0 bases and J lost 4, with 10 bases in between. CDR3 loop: CASSLDSGGTEAFF. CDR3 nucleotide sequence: TGTGCCAGCAGCTTGGACTCCGGGGGCACTGAAGCTTTCTTT.

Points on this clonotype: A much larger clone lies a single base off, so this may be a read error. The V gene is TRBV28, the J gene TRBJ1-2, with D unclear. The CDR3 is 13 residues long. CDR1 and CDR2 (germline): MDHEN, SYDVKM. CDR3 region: CASSSSRNYGCTF. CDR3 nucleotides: TGTGCCAGCAGTTCAAGCCGCAACTATGGCTGCACCTTC.

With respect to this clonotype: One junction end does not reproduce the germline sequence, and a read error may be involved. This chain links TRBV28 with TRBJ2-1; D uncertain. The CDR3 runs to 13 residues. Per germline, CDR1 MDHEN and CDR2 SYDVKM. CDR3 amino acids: CASLGQSYNEQSF. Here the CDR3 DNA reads TGTGCCAGCTTAGGGCAGTCCTACAATGAGCAGTCCTTC.

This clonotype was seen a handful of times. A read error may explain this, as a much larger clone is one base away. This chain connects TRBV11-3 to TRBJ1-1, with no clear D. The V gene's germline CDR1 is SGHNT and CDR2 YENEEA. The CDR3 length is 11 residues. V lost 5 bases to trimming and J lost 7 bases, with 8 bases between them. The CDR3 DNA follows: TGTGCCAGCAGCACCCAGGATGAAGCTTTCTTT. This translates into CASSTQDEAFF.

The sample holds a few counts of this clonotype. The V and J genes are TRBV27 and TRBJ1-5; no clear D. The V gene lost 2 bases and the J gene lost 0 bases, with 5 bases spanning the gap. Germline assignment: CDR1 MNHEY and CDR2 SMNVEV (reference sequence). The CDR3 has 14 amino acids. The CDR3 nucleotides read TGTGCCAGCAGTTTAAAGAGTAGCAATCAGCCCCAGCATTTT. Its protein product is CASSLKSSNQPQHF.

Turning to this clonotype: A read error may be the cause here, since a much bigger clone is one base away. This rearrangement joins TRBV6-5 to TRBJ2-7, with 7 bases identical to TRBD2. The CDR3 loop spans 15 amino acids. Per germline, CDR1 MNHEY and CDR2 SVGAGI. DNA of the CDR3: TGTGCCGGCAGTTACGGCTCCGCGGGGGTCAGCGAGCAGTACTTC. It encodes CAGSYGSAGVSEQYF.

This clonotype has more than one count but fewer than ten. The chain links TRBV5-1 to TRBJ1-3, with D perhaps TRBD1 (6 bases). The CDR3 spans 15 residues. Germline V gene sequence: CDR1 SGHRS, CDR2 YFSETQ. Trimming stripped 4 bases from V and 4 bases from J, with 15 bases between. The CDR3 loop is CASSPTGTPGNTIYF. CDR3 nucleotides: TGCGCCAGCAGCCCGACGGGGACACCCGGAAACACCATATATTTT.

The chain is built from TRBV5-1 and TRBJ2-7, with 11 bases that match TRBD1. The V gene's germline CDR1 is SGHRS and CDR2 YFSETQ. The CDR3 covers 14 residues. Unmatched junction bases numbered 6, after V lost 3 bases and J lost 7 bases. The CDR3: CASSSSRDRGEQYF. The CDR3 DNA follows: TGCGCCAGCAGCTCTTCCCGGGACAGGGGGGAGCAGTACTTC.

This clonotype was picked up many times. The DNA for the CDR3 is TGTGCCAGCAGCTTAGGGACAAAAGAGACCCAGTACTTC. Translating it yields CASSLGTKETQYF. This chain links TRBV7-8 with TRBJ2-5, with D possibly matching TRBD1 (5 bases). This CDR3 is built from 13 residues. CDR1 and CDR2 (germline): SGHVS, FQNEAQ. The V gene lost 1 base and the J gene lost 3 bases, with 6 bases spanning the gap.

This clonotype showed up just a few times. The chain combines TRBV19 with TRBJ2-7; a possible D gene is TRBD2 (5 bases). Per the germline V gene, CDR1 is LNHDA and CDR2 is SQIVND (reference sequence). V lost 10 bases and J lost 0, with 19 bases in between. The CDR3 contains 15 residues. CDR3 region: CATSKGGSTSYEQYF. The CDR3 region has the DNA TGTGCCACCTCAAAAGGAGGCAGCACCTCCTACGAGCAGTACTTC.

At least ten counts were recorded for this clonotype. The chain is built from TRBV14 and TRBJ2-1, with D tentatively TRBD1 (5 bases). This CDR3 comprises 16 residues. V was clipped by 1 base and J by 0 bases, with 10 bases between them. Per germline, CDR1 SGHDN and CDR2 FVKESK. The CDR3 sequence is CASSQASGFSYNEQFF. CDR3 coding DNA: TGTGCCAGCAGCCAAGCTTCAGGGTTCTCCTACAATGAGCAGTTCTTC.